A selection of T cell receptor beta chains follows, all from one sample in a study of resident and recirculating memory T cells in vitiligo. The method was immunoSEQ multiplex PCR; TCRdb's version includes in-frame clones alone and lacks a portion of them. The sample lists 35,000 to 45,000 clones; around 90% were seen once. The specimen sequenced was blood. Receptors were obtained from a male donor with vitiligo. CDR3s include the opening cysteine and the closing phenylalanine or tryptophan. Fields, in order: D gene, clone size, CDR3 length, V gene, J gene, CDR3 protein, CDR3 DNA. D genes are given only for firm matches. A clone size is listed for some rows: how often the clone was seen (once, few, many), or a class if it is expanded.

.	.	13	TRBV30	TRBJ2-2	CAWIQANTGELFF	TGTGCCTGGATACAGGCAAACACCGGGGAGCTGTTTTTT
TRBD2	.	20	TRBV2	TRBJ2-1	CASTRVRTLTSGGAYNEQFF	TGTGCCAGCACCCGGGTCCGAACCCTAACTAGCGGGGGGGCCTACAATGAGCAGTTCTTC
.	.	14	TRBV5-4	TRBJ1-5	CASSTPRSGKPQHF	TGTGCCAGCAGTACCCCACGGTCCGGGAAGCCCCAGCATTTT
TRBD1	.	14	TRBV11-2	TRBJ1-5	CASSPDRGDQPQHF	TGTGCCAGCAGCCCGGACAGGGGCGATCAGCCCCAGCATTTT
.	.	15	TRBV9	TRBJ2-5	CASSAGTALGGTQYF	TGTGCCAGCAGCGCGGGTACGGCCCTGGGTGGGACCCAGTACTTC
TRBD1	.	14	TRBV30	TRBJ1-2	CAWSRYRGREGYTF	TGTGCCTGGAGTAGATACAGGGGGCGCGAAGGCTACACCTTC
.	.	16	TRBV5-4	TRBJ2-3	CASSTSANPSTDTQYF	TGTGCCAGCAGCACCTCAGCGAACCCTAGCACAGATACGCAGTATTTT
.	.	16	TRBV30	TRBJ2-3	CAWNIPVWRRTDTQYF	TGTGCCTGGAATATTCCCGTGTGGCGGCGCACAGATACGCAGTATTTT
TRBD1	.	14	TRBV19	TRBJ2-7	CASSIQGDPYEQYF	TGTGCCAGTAGTATCCAGGGGGACCCCTACGAGCAGTACTTC
.	.	13	TRBV5-1	TRBJ1-1	CASGPIMNTEAFF	TGCGCCAGCGGCCCAATTATGAACACTGAAGCTTTCTTT
.	.	14	TRBV30	TRBJ1-6	CAWSREPYNSPLHF	TGTGCCTGGAGCCGGGAGCCCTATAATTCACCCCTCCACTTT
.	.	19	TRBV7-2	TRBJ2-3	CASSGSLVQGRFGLDTQYF	TGTGCCAGCAGCGGGAGCTTAGTACAGGGCAGATTTGGTTTGGATACGCAGTATTTT
TRBD2	.	12	TRBV4-3	TRBJ2-3	CASSQGTSAQYF	TGCGCCAGCAGCCAGGGGACTAGTGCGCAGTATTTT
.	.	13	TRBV12-5	TRBJ1-6	CASGLDREKPLHF	TGTGCTAGTGGTTTGGACAGGGAGAAACCCCTCCACTTT
TRBD2	.	20	TRBV28	TRBJ2-1	CASSSPIHMDSSGGANEQFF	TGTGCCAGCAGTTCGCCTATTCATATGGATTCTAGCGGGGGGGCCAATGAGCAGTTCTTC
TRBD1	few	14	TRBV6-1	TRBJ1-2	CASRGTGGGYGYTF	TGTGCCAGCAGGGGAACAGGGGGAGGCTATGGCTACACCTTC
TRBD2	.	14	TRBV5-6	TRBJ2-7	CASSLLGEGNEQYF	TGTGCCAGCAGCTTGTTGGGGGAGGGAAACGAGCAGTACTTC
TRBD1	.	14	TRBV6-1	TRBJ1-2	CASSALTGVDGYTF	TGTGCCAGCAGTGCGTTGACAGGGGTGGATGGCTACACCTTC
TRBD2	.	15	TRBV18	TRBJ2-3	CASSPGGAHADTQYF	TGTGCCAGCTCCCCCGGGGGGGCGCACGCAGATACGCAGTATTTT
.	.	14	TRBV7-3	TRBJ2-4	CASSLGGGGGIQYF	TGTGCCAGCAGCTTGGGGGGCGGGGGTGGCATTCAGTACTTC
.	.	14	TRBV7-2	TRBJ2-1	CASSLITFYNEQFF	TGTGCCAGCAGCTTGATCACTTTCTACAATGAGCAGTTCTTC
.	.	16	TRBV6-6	TRBJ2-5	CASSYGATDNGETQYF	TGTGCCAGCAGTTACGGGGCTACTGACAACGGGGAGACCCAGTACTTC
TRBD1	.	12	TRBV29-1	TRBJ1-6	CSVGQGPLPLHF	TGCAGCGTTGGACAGGGACCCCTACCCCTCCACTTT
.	.	12	TRBV11-2	TRBJ2-7	CASSLEGGVKYF	TGTGCCAGCAGCTTAGAAGGGGGGGTTAAGTACTTC
TRBD1	.	16	TRBV5-5	TRBJ2-7	CASSLSRDRGLREQYF	TGTGCCAGCAGCTTGTCGCGGGACAGGGGGCTTAGAGAGCAGTACTTC
TRBD1	.	14	TRBV6-5	TRBJ1-6	CTSRRDRENSPLHF	TGTACCAGCAGGAGGGACAGGGAGAATTCACCCCTCCACTTT
TRBD2	once	15	TRBV6-6	TRBJ2-1	CASSQSGVSYNEQFF	TGTGCCAGCAGTCAAAGCGGGGTCTCCTACAATGAGCAGTTCTTC
.	.	14	TRBV7-8	TRBJ2-1	CASSHQVRLNEQFF	TGTGCCAGCAGCCACCAGGTTCGCCTCAATGAGCAGTTCTTC
.	.	13	TRBV28	TRBJ2-5	CASSPPARETQYF	TGTGCCAGCAGCCCCCCGGCGAGGGAGACCCAGTACTTC
.	.	14	TRBV7-8	TRBJ1-2	CASSVQGKGYGYTF	TGTGCCAGCAGCGTACAGGGAAAGGGCTATGGCTACACCTTC
.	.	13	TRBV19	TRBJ1-2	CASSEGANYGYTF	TGTGCCAGTAGCGAGGGAGCTAACTATGGCTACACCTTC
TRBD2	.	16	TRBV5-1	TRBJ2-5	CASSLVTSGGRTTQYF	TGCGCCAGCAGCTTGGTAACTAGCGGGGGGAGGACGACCCAGTACTTC
.	.	15	TRBV11-2	TRBJ2-3	CASSLVDNPTDTQYF	TGTGCCAGCAGCTTAGTGGACAATCCCACAGATACGCAGTATTTT
.	few	12	TRBV19	TRBJ1-2	CASSPRQYGYTF	TGTGCCAGTAGTCCAAGACAGTATGGCTACACCTTC
TRBD1	few	13	TRBV10-3	TRBJ2-7	CATEPGGFYEQYF	TGTGCCACCGAGCCAGGGGGCTTCTACGAGCAGTACTTC
TRBD2	.	19	TRBV7-2	TRBJ2-5	CASSLGPGLAGGKQETQYF	TGTGCCAGCAGCTTAGGGCCGGGACTAGCGGGGGGGAAACAAGAGACCCAGTACTTC
.	.	16	TRBV11-2	TRBJ2-3	CASSLELATSTDTQYF	TGTGCCAGCAGCTTAGAGCTAGCAACGAGCACAGATACGCAGTATTTT